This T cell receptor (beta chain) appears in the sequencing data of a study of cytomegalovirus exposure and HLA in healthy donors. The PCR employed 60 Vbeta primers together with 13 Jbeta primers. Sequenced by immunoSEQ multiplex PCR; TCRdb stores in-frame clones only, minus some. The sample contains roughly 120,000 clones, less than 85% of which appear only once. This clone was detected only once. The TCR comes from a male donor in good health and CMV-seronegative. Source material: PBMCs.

In DNA, the CDR3 is TGTGCCAGCAGTTCGGGCAGGGGTGACACCGGGGAGCTGTTTTTT. It encodes CASSSGRGDTGELFF. The chain uses TRBV6-4 and TRBJ2-2; tentative D call: TRBD1 (6 bases). The V end was cut by 5 bases, the J end by 3 bases, with 13 bases between. The CDR3 totals 15 residues. Looked up from germline, CDR1 is MRHNA and CDR2 is SNTAGT.